One sample yielded the 4 T cell receptor beta chains listed below, sequenced in a study of blood T cells in healthy people across ages (dated by TCRdb to between 2014 and 2017). Library method: 5' RACE. The run used an Illumina HiSeq 2500. A second PCR of about 7 to 12 cycles was performed with a sample-barcoded 5' primer and a J-beta primer mix. TCRdb reprocessed the public reads (quality trimming at Q25 with fastp, clone calling with MiXCR) and kept in-frame beta chains. Every CDR3 protein is listed once, alongside the most common genes and DNA of its rows. For this sample there are about 1.7 million distinct CDR3 sequences; roughly 27% appear just once. Less than 9.5% of the sample comes from the top ten. The sequencing input was blood. The receptors originated from a woman in her 30s in good health.

About this clonotype itself: A junction boundary mismatches the germline segment, possibly from a read error. The rearrangement links TRBV10-3 to TRBJ1-2; D not certain. Germline V CDR1 and CDR2: ENHRY, SYGVKD. This CDR3 contains 14 residues. CDR3 amino acids: CATSETGPTYGYTF. CDR3 sequence (DNA): TGTGCCACCAGTGAGACGGGCCCAACCTATGGCTACACCTTC.

This clonotype has a handful of counts. The rearrangement links TRBV5-1 to TRBJ2-7, with D possibly being TRBD2 (5 bases). There are 15 residues in the CDR3. Deletions cut 0 bases from V and 3 bases from J, with 13 bases between. In germline, CDR1 is SGHRS, CDR2 YFSETQ. Here the CDR3 reads CASSLGFFGDYEQYF. In nucleotides, the CDR3 is TGCGCCAGCAGCTTGGGTTTCTTCGGGGACTACGAGCAGTACTTC.

At least ten counts were recorded for this clonotype. The gene calls are TRBV19 and TRBJ2-5; D not certain. The germline V and J ends were trimmed by 6 bases and 4 bases, with 9 bases remaining between them. From germline, CDR1 is LNHDA and CDR2 SQIVND (reference sequence). The length of the CDR3 is 12 residues. CDR3 in DNA: TGTGCCAGTAGGCAGAGTGGAGAGACCCAGTACTTC. Encoded protein: CASRQSGETQYF.

As regards this clonotype: The germline gene is not matched at one end of the junction; a read error may be the cause. The rearrangement uses TRBV7-2 and TRBJ1-1; D is unclear. This CDR3 is 11 amino acids long. Germline loops: CDR1 SGHTA, CDR2 FQGNSA. The CDR3 region is CASSLAAEAFF. The DNA for the CDR3 is TGCGCCAGCAGCTTAGCAGCTGAAGCTTTCTTT.